Below are 18 T cell receptor beta chains sequenced from a single sample in a study of T cells after yellow fever vaccination. TCRdb reprocessed the 5' RACE reads via MiXCR and lists one record per CDR3 protein. Of some 600,000 distinct CDR3 sequences in the sample, 9% to 15% are singletons; the top ten hold approximately 15%. Sequenced here: PBMCs, sampled on the day of the yellow fever booster vaccination. All receptors derive from a man younger than 45 who received the YFV17D yellow fever vaccine.

The chain carries TRBV6-5 and TRBJ2-7; D is perhaps TRBD2 (7 bases). Germline CDR1 MNHEY, CDR2 SVGAGI. The CDR3 has 14 amino acids. V lost 2 bases and J lost 3, with 11 bases in between. The CDR3 sequence: CASSYAGEGYEQYF. CDR3 DNA sequence: TGTGCCAGCAGTTACGCAGGGGAGGGCTACGAGCAGTACTTC.

The chain carries TRBV5-1 and TRBJ2-5; 9 bases agree with TRBD2. The CDR3 extends over 16 amino acids. Germline V gene lookup returns CDR1 SGHRS and CDR2 YFSETQ. The ends lost 4 bases at V and 5 bases at J; junction bases unmatched: 12. CDR3 coding DNA: TGCGCCAGCAGCCCATCTAGCGGGGAATATAAGGAGACCCAGTACTTC. Protein: CASSPSSGEYKETQYF.

This clonotype was recorded a few times. The chain joins TRBV29-1 to TRBJ1-2, with D possibly matching TRBD1 (5 bases). V dropped 4 bases and J dropped 4 bases, with 13 bases sitting between them. CDR1 is SQVTM, CDR2 ANQGSEA, per germline. The CDR3 extends over 13 amino acids. The CDR3 is CSVGRERGYGYTF. The CDR3 nucleotides read TGCAGCGTTGGACGGGAGAGGGGCTATGGCTACACCTTC.

The chain employs TRBV7-6 and TRBJ2-1; TRBD2 aligns across 9 bases. Germline lookup yields CDR1 SGHVS and CDR2 FNYEAQ. This CDR3 region has 15 residues. J was trimmed by 5 bases and V by 1 base; bases with no gene match: 3. The CDR3, as DNA: TGTGCCAGCAGCTTAGTGTCTAGCGGGGACAATGAGCAGTTCTTC. Translation gives CASSLVSSGDNEQFF. Supplemented by reference TRBV7-6 and TRBJ2-1, the full variable domain reads GAGVSQSPRYKVTKRGQDVALRCDPISGHVSLYWYRQALGQGPEFLTYFNYEAQQDKSGLPNDRFSAERPEGSISTLTIQRTEQRDSAMYRCASSLVSSGDNEQFFGPGTRLTVL.

The chain joins TRBV4-3 to TRBJ2-1, with 11 nucleotides matching TRBD2. Losses at the gene ends were 0 bases for V and 3 bases for J; bases not matched to a gene: 4. Per the germline V gene, CDR1 is LGHNA and CDR2 is YSLEER. CDR3 size: 17 residues. CDR3 protein: CASSQDSGTSGYNEQFF. CDR3 sequence (DNA): TGCGCCAGCAGCCAAGACTCCGGGACTAGCGGCTACAATGAGCAGTTCTTC.

This clonotype appeared many times. The rearrangement joins TRBV12-3 or TRBV12-4 to TRBJ2-2; no reliable D call. The CDR3 totals 13 residues. Trimming stripped 6 bases from V and 4 bases from J, with 9 bases between. The CDR3 here is CASSGLSTGELFF. CDR3 DNA: TGTGCCAGCAGCGGTCTTAGCACCGGGGAGCTGTTTTTT.

This chain links TRBV3-1 with TRBJ1-1; D gene uncertain. V was shortened by 3 bases and J by 6 bases, with 14 bases between the two germline ends. This CDR3 has 14 amino acids. Looked up from germline, CDR1 is LGHDT and CDR2 is YNNKEL (reference sequence). The CDR3 DNA reads as TGTGCCAGCAGCCATTTGACTGGGGTCCCTGAAGCTTTCTTT. This encodes CASSHLTGVPEAFF.

The V call is TRBV20-1, the J call TRBJ1-5; TRBD1 agrees at 7 bases. Germline assignment: CDR1 DFQATT and CDR2 SNEGSKA (reference sequence). J was trimmed by 5 bases and V by 6 bases; bases with no gene match: 7. The CDR3 extends over 13 amino acids. The CDR3 coding sequence is TGCAGTGCAAACAGGGGCCTCCATCAGCCCCAGCATTTT. Translation gives CSANRGLHQPQHF.

A few counts support this clonotype. The chain recombines TRBV7-2 with TRBJ2-7; D is undetermined. Germline CDR1 and CDR2: SGHTA and FQGNSA. The CDR3 covers 16 residues. V lost 8 bases and J 4 bases, leaving 24 bases between the germline ends. The CDR3 here is CASLSVDFPRPYEQYF. For the CDR3, the DNA is TGTGCCAGCTTATCGGTGGATTTTCCCCGACCGTACGAGCAGTACTTC.

This clonotype was seen more than once but under ten times. The chain uses TRBV5-1 and TRBJ2-1; tentatively, D is TRBD2 (6 bases). This CDR3 is built from 13 residues. Trimming removed 5 bases from V and 8 bases from J, with 14 bases in between. Germline-derived CDR1 and CDR2 are SGHRS and YFSETQ. The CDR3 sequence is CASREREMDEQFF. CDR3 bases: TGCGCCAGCAGAGAACGGGAGATGGATGAGCAGTTCTTC.

This sequence joins TRBV15 and TRBJ1-2; D is unclear. The CDR3 has 14 residues. Trimming pared 5 bases from V and 7 bases from J, leaving 17 bases between. Germline values: CDR1 LNHNV, CDR2 YYDKDF (reference sequence). CDR3 sequence (DNA): TGTGCCACCAGCCCCGCCCAGCAATTGGGTGGCTACACCTTC. It specifies CATSPAQQLGGYTF.

This rearrangement joins TRBV20-1 to TRBJ2-7; possibly TRBD2 for D (5 bases). The CDR3 consists of 13 residues. Trimming cost V 3 bases and J 1 base, with 10 bases left between them. Looked up from germline, CDR1 is DFQATT and CDR2 is SNEGSKA (reference sequence). This CDR3 is CSASSGKSYEQYF. CDR3 in DNA: TGCAGTGCTAGCTCGGGGAAGTCCTACGAGCAGTACTTC.

DNA of the CDR3: TGTGCCAGCAGTTCTGATAGGAAGACCCAGTACTTC. Protein product: CASSSDRKTQYF. J is TRBJ2-5 and V is TRBV12-3 or TRBV12-4; no clear D. The CDR3 sequence is 12 residues long. The V end lost 4 bases, the J end lost 6 bases, and 9 bases lay between the germline ends.

This chain connects TRBV24-1 to TRBJ2-2; 9 positions match TRBD1. With V trimmed by 12 bases and J by 3 bases, 4 bases remained unmatched. Germline assignment: CDR1 KGHDR and CDR2 SFDVKD. This CDR3 contains 13 residues. The CDR3 region has the DNA TGTGCCTCCCGGGACAGGGACACCGGGGAGCTGTTTTTT. Amino acid sequence: CASRDRDTGELFF.

This clonotype was observed a few times. This rearrangement joins TRBV7-8 to TRBJ2-2; D is unresolved. The CDR3 has 11 residues. Trimming left V 5 bases short and J 9 bases short, with 7 bases between. Germline CDR1 reads SGHVS; CDR2 reads FQNEAQ. Here the CDR3 DNA reads TGTGCCAGCAGCCCCACGCGGGAGCTGTTTTTT. It codes for CASSPTRELFF.

The V gene is TRBV6-5, the J gene TRBJ1-1, with D perhaps TRBD1 (6 bases). Germline loops: CDR1 MNHEY, CDR2 SVGAGI. CDR3 length equals 14 residues. V lost 3 bases to trimming and J lost 7 bases, with 15 bases between them. The CDR3 coding sequence is TGTGCCAGCAGTTATTCTCCCGGGGGCGTTGAAGCTTTCTTT. Amino acids: CASSYSPGGVEAFF.

The chain couples TRBV4-1 to TRBJ2-1; D is unclear. V lost 0 bases to trimming and J lost 3 bases, with 9 bases between them. The germline V gene has CDR1 MGHRA and CDR2 YSYEKL. CDR3 length: 15 amino acids. The CDR3 DNA is TGCGCCAGCAGCCAAGAAAGACGCTTCTACAATGAGCAGTTCTTC. Amino acid sequence: CASSQERRFYNEQFF.

The V and J genes are TRBV7-2 and TRBJ1-3; TRBD1 might be the D (6 bases). Trimming took off 2 bases at V and 2 bases at J, with 13 bases between the two ends. The CDR3 is 16 residues long. Per the germline V gene, CDR1 is SGHTA and CDR2 is FQGNSA. CDR3 nucleotide sequence: TGTGCCAGCAGCTTATTAACAGGGAGCGCTGGAAACACCATATATTTT. Protein: CASSLLTGSAGNTIYF.